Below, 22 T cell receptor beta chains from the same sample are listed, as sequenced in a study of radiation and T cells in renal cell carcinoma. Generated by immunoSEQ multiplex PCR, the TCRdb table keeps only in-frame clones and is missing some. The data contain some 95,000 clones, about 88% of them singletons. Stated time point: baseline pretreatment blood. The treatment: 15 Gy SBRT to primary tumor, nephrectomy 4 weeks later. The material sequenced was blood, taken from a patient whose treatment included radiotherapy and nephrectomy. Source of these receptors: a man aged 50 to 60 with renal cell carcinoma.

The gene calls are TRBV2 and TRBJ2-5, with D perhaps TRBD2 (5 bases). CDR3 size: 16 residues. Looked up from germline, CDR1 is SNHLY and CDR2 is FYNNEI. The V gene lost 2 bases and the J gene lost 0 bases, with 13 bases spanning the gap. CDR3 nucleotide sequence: TGTGCCAGCAGTGAACCGGACTCCCCGTACCAAGAGACCCAGTACTTC. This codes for CASSEPDSPYQETQYF.

CDR3 nucleotide sequence: TGTGCCAGCAGTGATACGAGGACCCGTCCGGACGAGCAGTACTTC. This gives the protein CASSDTRTRPDEQYF. J is TRBJ2-7 and V is TRBV25-1, with unresolved D. V was shortened by 3 bases and J by 5 bases, with 17 bases between the two germline ends. The CDR3 sequence is 15 residues long. CDR1 and CDR2 (germline): MGHDK, SYGVNS.

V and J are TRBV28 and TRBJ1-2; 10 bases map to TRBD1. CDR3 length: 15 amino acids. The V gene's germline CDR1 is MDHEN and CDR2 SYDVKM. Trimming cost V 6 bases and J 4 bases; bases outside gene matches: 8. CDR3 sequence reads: CASSLRTGGIYGYTF. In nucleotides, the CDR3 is TGTGCCAGCAGCCTGAGGACAGGGGGGATCTATGGCTACACCTTC.

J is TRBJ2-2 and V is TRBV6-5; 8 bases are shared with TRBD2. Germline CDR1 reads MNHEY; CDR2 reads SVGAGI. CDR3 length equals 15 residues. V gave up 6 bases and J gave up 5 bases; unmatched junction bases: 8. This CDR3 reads CASRSGGGLTGELFF. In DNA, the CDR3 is TGTGCCAGCAGGTCGGGAGGGGGGTTAACCGGGGAGCTGTTTTTT.

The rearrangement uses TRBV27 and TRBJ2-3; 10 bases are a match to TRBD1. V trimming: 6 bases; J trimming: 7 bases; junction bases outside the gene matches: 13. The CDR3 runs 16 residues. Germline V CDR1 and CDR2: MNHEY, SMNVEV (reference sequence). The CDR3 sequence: CASSPGTGTGDNTQYF. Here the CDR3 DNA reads TGTGCCAGCAGCCCAGGGACCGGGACAGGGGATAATACGCAGTATTTT.

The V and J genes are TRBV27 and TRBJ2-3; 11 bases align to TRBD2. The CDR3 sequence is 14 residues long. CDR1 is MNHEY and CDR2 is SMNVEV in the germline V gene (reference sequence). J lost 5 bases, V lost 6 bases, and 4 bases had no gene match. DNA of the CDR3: TGTGCCAGCAGGCAGGGACTAGCGGTAGATACGCAGTATTTT. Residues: CASRQGLAVDTQYF.

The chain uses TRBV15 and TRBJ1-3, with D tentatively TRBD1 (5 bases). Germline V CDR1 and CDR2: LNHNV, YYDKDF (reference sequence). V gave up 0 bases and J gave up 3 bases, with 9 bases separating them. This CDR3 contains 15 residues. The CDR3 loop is CATSRDRGGGNTIYF. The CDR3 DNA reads TGTGCCACCAGCAGAGATCGCGGGGGTGGAAACACCATATATTTT.

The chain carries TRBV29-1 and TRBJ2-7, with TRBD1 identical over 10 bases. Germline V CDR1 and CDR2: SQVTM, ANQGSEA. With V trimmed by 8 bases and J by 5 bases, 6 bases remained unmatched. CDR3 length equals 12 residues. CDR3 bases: TGCAGCATATCCGGGACAGGGGACGAGCAGTACTTC. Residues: CSISGTGDEQYF.

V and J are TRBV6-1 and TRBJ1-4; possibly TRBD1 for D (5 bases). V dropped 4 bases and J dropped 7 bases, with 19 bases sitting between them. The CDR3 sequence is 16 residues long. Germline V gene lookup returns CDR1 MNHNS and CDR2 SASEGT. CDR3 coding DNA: TGTGCCAGCAGTGGTCCCTCGGGGGGGATTCGTGAAAAACTGTTTTTT. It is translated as CASSGPSGGIREKLFF.

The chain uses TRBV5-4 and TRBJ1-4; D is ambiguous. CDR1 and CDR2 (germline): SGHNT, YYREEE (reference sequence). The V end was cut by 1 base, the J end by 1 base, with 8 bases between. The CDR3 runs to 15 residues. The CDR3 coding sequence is TGTGCCAGCAGCTTGAGCGTCGGAACTAATGAAAAACTGTTTTTT. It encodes CASSLSVGTNEKLFF.

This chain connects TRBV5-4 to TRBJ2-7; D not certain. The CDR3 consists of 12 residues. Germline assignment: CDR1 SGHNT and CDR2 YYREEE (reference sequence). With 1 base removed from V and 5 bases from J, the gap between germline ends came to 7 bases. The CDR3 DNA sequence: TGTGCCAGCAGCTTGCTAGGGAACGAGCAGTACTTC. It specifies CASSLLGNEQYF.

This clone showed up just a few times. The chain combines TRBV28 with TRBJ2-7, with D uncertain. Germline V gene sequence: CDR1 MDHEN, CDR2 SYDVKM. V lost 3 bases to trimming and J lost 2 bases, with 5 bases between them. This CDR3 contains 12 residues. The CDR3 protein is CASSFHPYEQYF. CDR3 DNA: TGTGCCAGCAGTTTCCACCCCTACGAGCAGTACTTC.

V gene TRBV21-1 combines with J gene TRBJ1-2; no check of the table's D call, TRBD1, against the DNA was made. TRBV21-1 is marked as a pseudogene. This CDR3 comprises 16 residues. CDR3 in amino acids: CASSRDRRDSGYGYTF. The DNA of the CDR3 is TGTGCCAGCAGCAGGGACCGACGGGACAGTGGCTATGGCTACACCTTC.

This chain's CDR3 is CASSLALLGGYGYTF. The CDR3 coding sequence is TGCGCCAGCAGCTTGGCCCTCCTAGGAGGCTATGGCTACACCTTC. The V gene is TRBV5-1, the J gene TRBJ1-2; D gene ambiguous. Trimming took 0 bases from V and 4 from J, leaving 13 bases between them. Germline lookup yields CDR1 SGHRS and CDR2 YFSETQ. The CDR3 is made up of 15 amino acids.

CDR3 in amino acids: CASSMGLAGKTHEQFF. DNA for the CDR3: TGTGCCAGTAGTATGGGACTAGCGGGGAAAACCCATGAGCAGTTCTTC. The V and J genes are TRBV19 and TRBJ2-1, with 13 bases that match TRBD2. The J segment lost 8 bases and the V segment lost 3 bases, leaving 7 bases of the junction unmatched. The germline V gene has CDR1 LNHDA and CDR2 SQIVND (reference sequence). The CDR3 loop spans 16 amino acids.

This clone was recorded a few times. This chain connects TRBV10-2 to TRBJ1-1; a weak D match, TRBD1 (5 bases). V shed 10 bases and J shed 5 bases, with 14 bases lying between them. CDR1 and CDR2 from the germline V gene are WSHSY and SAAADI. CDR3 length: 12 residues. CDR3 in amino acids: CATEGRGTEAFF. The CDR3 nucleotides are TGCGCCACCGAGGGGCGGGGAACTGAAGCTTTCTTT.

CDR3: CASSLNWDRPNEQFF. The CDR3, as DNA: TGTGCCAGCAGCTTAAATTGGGACAGGCCCAATGAGCAGTTCTTC. The rearrangement links TRBV7-3 to TRBJ2-1, with 8 bases matching TRBD1. The CDR3 is 15 residues long. CDR1 and CDR2 (germline): SGHTA, FQGTGA. After removal of 1 base from V and 6 bases from J, the junction contained 5 bases not matched to a gene. Supplemented by reference TRBV7-3 and TRBJ2-1, the full variable domain reads GAGVSQTPSNKVTEKGKYVELRCDPISGHTALYWYRQSLGQGPEFLIYFQGTGAADDSGLPNDRFFAVRPEGSVSTLKIQRTERGDSAVYLCASSLNWDRPNEQFFGPGTRLTVL.

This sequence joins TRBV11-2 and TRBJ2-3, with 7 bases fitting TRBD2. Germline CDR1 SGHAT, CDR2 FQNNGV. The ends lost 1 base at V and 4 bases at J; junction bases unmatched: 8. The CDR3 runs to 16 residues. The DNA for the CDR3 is TGTGCCAGCAGCTTAGGGACTTGGGAGGGTTCAGATACGCAGTATTTT. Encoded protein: CASSLGTWEGSDTQYF.

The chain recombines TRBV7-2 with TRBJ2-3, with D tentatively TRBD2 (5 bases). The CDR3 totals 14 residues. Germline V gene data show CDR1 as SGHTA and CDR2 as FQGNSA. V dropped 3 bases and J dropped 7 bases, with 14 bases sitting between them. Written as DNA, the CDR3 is TGTGCCAGCAGCTTCGACCGGGGTCAAAATACGCAGTATTTT. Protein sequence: CASSFDRGQNTQYF.

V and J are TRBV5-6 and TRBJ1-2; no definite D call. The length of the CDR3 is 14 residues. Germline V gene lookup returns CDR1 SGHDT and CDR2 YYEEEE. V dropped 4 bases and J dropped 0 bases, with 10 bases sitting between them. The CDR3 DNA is TGTGCCAGCAGCCCCCGCGGGCCTAACTATGGCTACACCTTC. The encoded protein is CASSPRGPNYGYTF.

CDR3 nucleotides: TGCGCCAGCAGCCAAGATCTTTCCAGGATTAGATACAATGAGCAGTTCTTC. Its translation is CASSQDLSRIRYNEQFF. The chain uses TRBV4-3 and TRBJ2-1; D not resolved. CDR1 and CDR2 (germline): LGHNA, YSLEER. V lost 0 bases to trimming and J lost 4 bases, with 16 bases between them. The CDR3 extends over 17 amino acids.

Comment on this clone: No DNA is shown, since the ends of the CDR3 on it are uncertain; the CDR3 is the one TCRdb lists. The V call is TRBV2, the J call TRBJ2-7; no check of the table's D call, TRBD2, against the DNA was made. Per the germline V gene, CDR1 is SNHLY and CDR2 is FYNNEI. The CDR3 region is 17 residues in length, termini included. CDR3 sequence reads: CASIVGPGGVPTYEQYF.